This T cell receptor (beta chain) comes out of a study of blood T cell repertoires in COVID-19. Losses at the gene ends were 4 bases for V and 3 bases for J; bases not matched to a gene: 8. This CDR3 is built from 17 residues. Germline values: CDR1 SQVTM, CDR2 ANQGSEA. Assay: immunoSEQ multiplex PCR; the TCRdb copy retains only in-frame clones and omits some. This repertoire shows about 150,000 clones, around four fifths found once; its top ten account for around 6.2%. Sequencing was performed on PBMCs or T cells enriched from blood (not recorded which). This TCR was recovered from a middle-aged woman who had recovered from COVID-19. The chain joins TRBV29-1 to TRBJ2-1, with 14 bases that match TRBD2. CDR3 sequence reads: CSVGWGLAGANYNEQFF. CDR3 bases: TGCAGCGTTGGGTGGGGACTAGCGGGGGCCAACTACAATGAGCAGTTCTTC.